The 26 T cell receptor beta chains presented below share a single source sample, sequenced in a study of human T cells and chemical hapten exposure. Time point of the sample: patch test 1, 2 weeks after DPC sensitization. Regarding treatment: therapeutic diphenylcyclopropenone sensitization with weekly scalp DPC. In TCRdb, the RACE reads were re-called with MiXCR into one record per CDR3 protein. The sample shows around 380,000 distinct CDR3 sequences, 4% to 5.5% of them seen only once. Sequencing was performed on whole blood, taken in connection with sensitization to the hapten diphenylcyclopropenone (DPC). All receptors derive from a woman in her forties or fifties with alopecia areata. Some clones in this sample may be carry-over from other donors' samples.

This clonotype was recorded a few times. The chain uses TRBV7-2 and TRBJ1-1, with a weak D call TRBD1 (5 bases). This CDR3 contains 14 residues. V shed 5 bases and J shed 5 bases, with 15 bases lying between them. In germline, CDR1 is SGHTA, CDR2 FQGNSA. In nucleotides, the CDR3 is TGTGCCAGCAGCCCCCCTTGGGGGGGGACTGAAGCTTTCTTT. It specifies CASSPPWGGTEAFF.

This clonotype showed up many times. The chain employs TRBV28 and TRBJ1-2, with D perhaps matching TRBD1 (5 bases). This CDR3 has 14 amino acids. V was shortened by 3 bases and J by 2 bases, with 10 bases between the two germline ends. Germline V gene sequence: CDR1 MDHEN, CDR2 SYDVKM. For the CDR3, the DNA is TGTGCCAGCAGTTTCCCTGACAGAAACTATGGCTACACCTTC. This encodes CASSFPDRNYGYTF.

This clonotype was detected ten times or more. V usage is TRBV7-2 and J usage is TRBJ2-4; no reliable D call. CDR1 and CDR2 (germline): SGHTA, FQGNSA. This CDR3 region has 12 residues. V lost 3 bases, J lost 5 bases, and 5 bases lay in between. The CDR3 nucleotides are TGTGCCAGCAGCTTGCCAGAAAACATTCAGTACTTC. This codes for CASSLPENIQYF.

The chain has TRBV27 and TRBJ2-1, with TRBD2 identical over 12 bases. With 8 bases clipped from V and 8 bases from J, the junction kept 7 bases outside the gene matches. This CDR3 has 14 amino acids. Germline V gene data show CDR1 as MNHEY and CDR2 as SMNVEV (reference sequence). The DNA of the CDR3 is TGTGCCAGCCAGTTTGGACTAGCGGGATATGAGCAGTTCTTC. Amino acids: CASQFGLAGYEQFF.

The table lists this clonotype with many counts. The chain combines TRBV5-5 with TRBJ2-3; D is possibly TRBD2 (6 bases). V was shortened by 4 bases and J by 2 bases, with 17 bases between the two germline ends. Germline V gene data show CDR1 as SGHKS and CDR2 as YYEKEE (reference sequence). The CDR3 consists of 16 residues. In nucleotides, the CDR3 is TGTGCCAGCAGCGGGGGAGGCGGGGCGACCACAGATACGCAGTATTTT. Its translation is CASSGGGGATTDTQYF.

Here the CDR3 reads CASLLAGDVTDTQYF. The CDR3 DNA sequence: TGTGCCAGCTTGCTAGCGGGAGATGTGACAGATACGCAGTATTTT. The chain is built from TRBV27 and TRBJ2-3; 10 bases map to TRBD2. The CDR3 spans 15 residues. V shed 8 bases, J shed 3 bases, and the junction held 8 bases outside the gene matches. In germline, CDR1 is MNHEY, CDR2 SMNVEV (reference sequence).

CDR3 residues: CASSLGGLAQHF. The CDR3, as DNA: TGTGCCAGCAGTTTAGGCGGGTTGGCCCAGCATTTT. The rearrangement joins TRBV12-3 or TRBV12-4 to TRBJ1-5; D not resolved. CDR3 length: 12 amino acids. Trimming pared 1 base from V and 11 bases from J, leaving 9 bases between.

Concerning this clonotype itself: This may be a read error, as it is one base from a much larger clone. V usage is TRBV4-3 and J usage is TRBJ2-3; 10 bases agree with TRBD2. The V gene's germline CDR1 is LGHNA and CDR2 YSLEER. This CDR3 is 16 amino acids long. CDR3 region: CASNQGLAGAEDTQYF. In DNA form, the CDR3 reads TGCGCCAGCAACCAAGGGCTAGCGGGAGCAGAAGATACGCAGTATTTT.

The sample holds many counts of this clonotype. V and J are TRBV29-1 and TRBJ2-1, with TRBD2 identical over 15 bases. Per the germline V gene, CDR1 is SQVTM and CDR2 is ANQGSEA. The CDR3 totals 14 residues. The J segment lost 7 bases and the V segment lost 7 bases, leaving 5 bases of the junction unmatched. In DNA form, the CDR3 reads TGCAGCGGGGGACTAGCGGGAGGAGGTAATGAGCAGTTCTTC. It yields the protein CSGGLAGGGNEQFF.

This clonotype was picked up a small number of times. The V call is TRBV6-6, the J call TRBJ2-5, with 7 bases fitting TRBD1. There are 15 residues in the CDR3. With 6 bases clipped from V and 2 bases from J, the junction kept 9 bases outside the gene matches. Germline CDR1 MNHNY, CDR2 SVGAGI (reference sequence). The CDR3 region has the DNA TGTGCCAGCAGCTCGATGGGACAGTCACAAGAGACCCAGTACTTC. It translates to CASSSMGQSQETQYF.

This clonotype showed up many times. The chain employs TRBV7-8 and TRBJ1-1; possibly TRBD1 for D (6 bases). V shed 1 base and J shed 7 bases, with 13 bases lying between them. Germline V gene lookup returns CDR1 SGHVS and CDR2 FQNEAQ. CDR3 length equals 14 residues. The CDR3 region is CASSLGDTAYEAFF. For the CDR3, the DNA is TGTGCCAGCAGCTTAGGGGACACCGCCTATGAAGCTTTCTTT.

The V call is TRBV7-6, the J call TRBJ1-6, with a weak D call TRBD1 (6 bases). The length of the CDR3 is 17 residues. Germline V lookup: CDR1 SGHVS, CDR2 FNYEAQ. V was shortened by 2 bases and J by 7 bases, with 18 bases between the two germline ends. CDR3 coding DNA: TGTGCCAGCAGCTTAACCACCCGAGGGGGATTAAATTCACCCCTCCACTTT. Translation gives CASSLTTRGGLNSPLHF.

This clonotype was seen repeatedly, ten times or more. The chain is built from TRBV20-1 and TRBJ2-5; the match to TRBD2 covers 15 bases. The ends lost 0 bases at V and 3 bases at J; junction bases unmatched: 5. The CDR3 has 17 amino acids. Germline values: CDR1 DFQATT, CDR2 SNEGSKA (reference sequence). The CDR3 sequence is CSARDVRTSGGEETQYF. The CDR3 nucleotides read TGCAGTGCTAGAGACGTTAGGACTAGCGGGGGGGAAGAGACCCAGTACTTC.

This sequence joins TRBV27 and TRBJ1-2, with a weak D call TRBD1 (6 bases). Germline V gene sequence: CDR1 MNHEY, CDR2 SMNVEV (reference sequence). Between the trimmed V and J ends, which lost 2 bases and 4 bases, there was a span of 11 bases. This CDR3 is 14 amino acids long. CDR3: CASSLTPGAYGYTF. Written as DNA, the CDR3 is TGTGCCAGCAGTTTAACCCCAGGGGCCTATGGCTACACCTTC.

CDR3 region: CASRPSPSYEQYF. CDR3 bases: TGTGCCAGCCGGCCCTCACCCTCCTACGAGCAGTACTTC. The rearrangement links TRBV2 to TRBJ2-7; D is unresolved. The length of the CDR3 is 13 residues. CDR1 and CDR2 from the germline V gene are SNHLY and FYNNEI. The V gene lost 8 bases and the J gene lost 0 bases, with 11 bases spanning the gap.

This clonotype occurred a few times. This chain links TRBV20-1 with TRBJ2-3; D might be TRBD1 (6 bases). Germline V gene lookup returns CDR1 DFQATT and CDR2 SNEGSKA (reference sequence). The CDR3 totals 14 residues. Trimming took off 2 bases at V and 3 bases at J, with 12 bases between the two ends. CDR3: CSARQGSMTDTQYF. For the CDR3, the DNA is TGCAGTGCTAGACAGGGGAGCATGACAGATACGCAGTATTTT.

Note on this clonotype: Germline is not matched at one junction end, which may reflect a read error. The chain couples TRBV6-5 to TRBJ2-7, with a tentative D call TRBD2 (6 bases). CDR1 is MNHEY and CDR2 is SVGAGI in the germline V gene. The CDR3 length is 14 residues. The CDR3 nucleotides are TGTGCCAGCAGTAACTCGGGACTCCCTTACGAGCAGTACTTC. Translated: CASSNSGLPYEQYF.

The gene calls are TRBV24-1 and TRBJ1-5; 7 nucleotides agree with TRBD1. J was trimmed by 0 bases and V by 8 bases; bases with no gene match: 9. CDR1 and CDR2 (germline): KGHDR, SFDVKD. This CDR3 region has 16 residues. The CDR3 reads CATTRDRPLSNQPQHF. CDR3 bases: TGTGCCACCACTCGGGACAGACCTCTTAGCAATCAGCCCCAGCATTTT.

This clonotype has a count of ten or more. The CDR3: CASSMAGSSYNEQFF. The CDR3 region has the DNA TGTGCCAGCAGCATGGCAGGCAGCTCCTACAATGAGCAGTTCTTC. The chain uses TRBV28 and TRBJ2-1; no clear D gene. Germline values: CDR1 MDHEN, CDR2 SYDVKM. This CDR3 region has 15 residues. Trimming cost V 6 bases and J 0 bases, with 12 bases left between them. The full variable domain, rest sourced from reference TRBV28 and TRBJ2-1, is DVKVTQSSRYLVKRTGEKVFLECVQDMDHENMFWYRQDPGLGLRLIYFSYDVKMKEKGDIPEGYSVSREKKERFSLILESASTNQTSMYLCASSMAGSSYNEQFFGPGTRLTVL.

This clonotype has just a few counts. The chain employs TRBV28 and TRBJ2-7, with unresolved D. The CDR3 length is 12 residues. V was shortened by 8 bases and J by 2 bases, with 10 bases between the two germline ends. Germline CDR1 reads MDHEN; CDR2 reads SYDVKM. CDR3 residues: CASQGQTYEQYF. Here the CDR3 DNA reads TGTGCCAGCCAAGGTCAGACCTACGAGCAGTACTTC. Combining the CDR3 with reference TRBV28 and TRBJ2-7 gives the whole variable domain DVKVTQSSRYLVKRTGEKVFLECVQDMDHENMFWYRQDPGLGLRLIYFSYDVKMKEKGDIPEGYSVSREKKERFSLILESASTNQTSMYLCASQGQTYEQYFGPGTRLTVT.

This clonotype was picked up many times. The chain employs TRBV6-9 and TRBJ2-5; TRBD2 matches 11 bases. In germline, CDR1 is MNHGY, CDR2 SVAAGI. The trim removed 7 bases at V and 5 bases at J, leaving 3 bases unmatched. The CDR3 is 13 residues long. As DNA, the CDR3 is TGTGCCAGCACACTAGCGGGGGAGGAGACCCAGTACTTC. Amino acid sequence: CASTLAGEETQYF.

The J gene is TRBJ2-2, the V gene TRBV29-1; no firm D call. The CDR3 extends over 12 amino acids. In germline, CDR1 is SQVTM, CDR2 ANQGSEA. The V end lost 7 bases, the J end lost 4 bases, and 10 bases lay between the germline ends. The CDR3 protein is CSARWSTGELFF. The CDR3 coding sequence is TGCAGCGCCCGGTGGAGCACCGGGGAGCTGTTTTTT.

This clonotype was found many times. This chain joins TRBV7-2 and TRBJ2-2; D unresolved. This CDR3 comprises 14 residues. V gave up 3 bases and J gave up 4 bases, with 9 bases separating them. Per the germline V gene, CDR1 is SGHTA and CDR2 is FQGNSA. CDR3 in amino acids: CASSLNRATGELFF. As DNA, the CDR3 is TGTGCCAGCAGCTTGAATAGAGCCACCGGGGAGCTGTTTTTT.

The chain recombines TRBV27 with TRBJ2-3; the D is unclear. The CDR3 runs to 15 residues. In germline, CDR1 is MNHEY, CDR2 SMNVEV (reference sequence). V was trimmed by 5 bases and J by 0 bases, leaving 12 bases between them. The CDR3 DNA is TGTGCCAGCAGTACGGGTGACTCTAGCACAGATACGCAGTATTTT. Translation gives CASSTGDSSTDTQYF.

This chain joins TRBV29-1 and TRBJ2-2; 7 bases are a match to TRBD2. The ends lost 5 bases at V and 6 bases at J; junction bases unmatched: 6. The CDR3 loop spans 13 amino acids. Germline CDR1 reads SQVTM; CDR2 reads ANQGSEA. The CDR3 protein is CSVPGGPAGELFF. CDR3 bases: TGCAGCGTTCCGGGAGGACCAGCCGGGGAGCTGTTTTTT.

The chain combines TRBV7-6 with TRBJ2-7; D not resolved. The CDR3 sequence is 14 residues long. CDR1 is SGHVS and CDR2 is FNYEAQ in the germline V gene. Deletions cut 4 bases from V and 3 bases from J, with 13 bases between. CDR3 region: CASSYQTVGYEQYF. The CDR3 DNA follows: TGTGCCAGCAGCTACCAGACGGTCGGCTACGAGCAGTACTTC. The entire variable domain, with the rest obtained from reference TRBV7-6 and TRBJ2-7, is as follows: GAGVSQSPRYKVTKRGQDVALRCDPISGHVSLYWYRQALGQGPEFLTYFNYEAQQDKSGLPNDRFSAERPEGSISTLTIQRTEQRDSAMYRCASSYQTVGYEQYFGPGTRLTVT.